This passage covers 8 T cell receptor beta chains from one sample sequenced in a study of blood T cell repertoires in COVID-19. Data came from immunoSEQ multiplex PCR; TCRdb stores just in-frame clones and leaves some out. Here the sample spans 60,000 or so clones, 90% being singletons. The sequenced material came from peripheral blood. These TCRs come from a human donor with active COVID-19. The donor label of this sample is uncertain.

This chain joins TRBV7-6 and TRBJ1-2; tentatively, D is TRBD1 (5 bases). V lost 4 bases, J lost 3 bases, and 15 bases lay in between. The CDR3 consists of 15 residues. Germline lookup yields CDR1 SGHVS and CDR2 FNYEAQ. CDR3 DNA: TGTGCCAGCAGCTCCCGCCAGGGAATGGACTATGGCTACACCTTC. Translated: CASSSRQGMDYGYTF.

The chain uses TRBV7-3 and TRBJ2-5; D possibly corresponds to TRBD2 (5 bases). Trimming took off 5 bases at V and 3 bases at J, with 10 bases between the two ends. CDR3 length equals 13 residues. Germline V gene lookup returns CDR1 SGHTA and CDR2 FQGTGA. The CDR3: CASSTSTKETQYF. The CDR3, as DNA: TGTGCCAGCAGCACCTCGACTAAAGAGACCCAGTACTTC.

This CDR3 is CASTGQGGTEAFF. CDR3 nucleotide sequence: TGTGCCAGCACCGGACAGGGAGGCACTGAAGCTTTCTTT. The V and J genes are TRBV9 and TRBJ1-1; 8 bases are shared with TRBD1. The CDR3 totals 13 residues. From germline, CDR1 is SGDLS and CDR2 YYNGEE. The trim removed 6 bases at V and 4 bases at J, leaving 5 bases unmatched.

The rearrangement links TRBV9 to TRBJ1-2, with 11 bases that match TRBD1. CDR1 SGDLS and CDR2 YYNGEE come from the germline V gene. The CDR3 has 17 amino acids. V lost 4 bases to trimming and J lost 4 bases; unmatched junction nucleotides: 12. The CDR3 reads CASSSHLGQGDSYGYTF. In DNA form, the CDR3 reads TGTGCCAGCAGCTCCCACCTGGGACAGGGGGATAGCTATGGCTACACCTTC. Full variable domain (remainder filled in from reference TRBV9 and TRBJ1-2): DSGVTQTPKHLITATGQRVTLRCSPRSGDLSVYWYQQSLDQGLQFLIQYYNGEERAKGNILERFSAQQFPDLHSELNLSSLELGDSALYFCASSSHLGQGDSYGYTFGSGTRLTVV.

The chain carries TRBV4-1 and TRBJ1-1; D call uncertain. Germline CDR1 reads MGHRA; CDR2 reads YSYEKL. The CDR3 loop spans 13 amino acids. Deletions cut 1 base from V and 1 base from J, with 4 bases between. The chain's CDR3 is CASSQGRNTEAFF. CDR3 DNA sequence: TGCGCCAGCAGCCAAGGTCGGAACACTGAAGCTTTCTTT.

The chain joins TRBV2 to TRBJ2-7; D remains ambiguous. This CDR3 contains 13 residues. V lost 7 bases to trimming and J lost 2 bases, with 12 bases between them. CDR1 and CDR2 from the germline V gene are SNHLY and FYNNEI. The CDR3 nucleotides read TGTGCCAGCACTGTTGGGCAAACCTACGAGCAGTACTTC. It translates to CASTVGQTYEQYF.

J is TRBJ2-7 and V is TRBV5-1; 10 nucleotides match TRBD1. CDR3 length: 15 amino acids. The V segment lost 2 bases and the J segment 6 bases; nucleotides outside the gene matches: 8. Germline CDR1 reads SGHRS; CDR2 reads YFSETQ. The CDR3 reads CASSFTGTGEVEQYV. The CDR3 DNA sequence: TGCGCCAGCAGCTTCACCGGGACAGGGGAAGTCGAGCAGTACGTC.

This clone was observed a few times. The rearrangement joins TRBV3-1 (or the pseudogene TRBV3-2) to TRBJ2-1, with 8 bases identical to TRBD2. V shed 0 bases, J shed 15 bases, and the junction held 4 bases outside the gene matches. The length of the CDR3 is 12 residues. In germline, CDR1 is LGHDT, CDR2 YNNKEL (reference sequence). CDR3 DNA sequence: TGTGCCAGCAGCCAAGAATCGGGAGGGCCGTTCTTC. This sequence encodes CASSQESGGPFF.